This TCR beta chain was sequenced for a study of Ad26.COV2.S vaccination and SARS-CoV-2 variants. CDR3 length: 15 residues. CDR1 and CDR2 (germline): LGHNT, FRNRAP. Trimming removed 6 bases from V and 0 bases from J; junction bases left unmatched: 6. Sequencing used immunoSEQ multiplex PCR; TCRdb keeps in-frame clones, though not all of them. In the table there are about 410,000 clones, 75% to 90% of which are singletons. Treatment meaning: some 19 received Ad26.COV2.S at low or high dose, single or two shots; five or six received placebo; per-sample allocation not given. Sample collection was performed on day 63 after the first vaccine or placebo injection.

This TCR was sampled from a person between 18 and 65 years old who received the Ad26.COV2.S COVID-19 vaccine or a placebo. The source material was peripheral blood, sampled in a trial of Ad26.COV2.S vaccine versus placebo. The chain combines TRBV12-5 with TRBJ2-7; TRBD2 agrees at 9 bases. The CDR3 sequence is CASGPASGISYEQYF. As DNA, the CDR3 is TGTGCTAGTGGACCCGCTAGCGGGATCTCCTACGAGCAGTACTTC.